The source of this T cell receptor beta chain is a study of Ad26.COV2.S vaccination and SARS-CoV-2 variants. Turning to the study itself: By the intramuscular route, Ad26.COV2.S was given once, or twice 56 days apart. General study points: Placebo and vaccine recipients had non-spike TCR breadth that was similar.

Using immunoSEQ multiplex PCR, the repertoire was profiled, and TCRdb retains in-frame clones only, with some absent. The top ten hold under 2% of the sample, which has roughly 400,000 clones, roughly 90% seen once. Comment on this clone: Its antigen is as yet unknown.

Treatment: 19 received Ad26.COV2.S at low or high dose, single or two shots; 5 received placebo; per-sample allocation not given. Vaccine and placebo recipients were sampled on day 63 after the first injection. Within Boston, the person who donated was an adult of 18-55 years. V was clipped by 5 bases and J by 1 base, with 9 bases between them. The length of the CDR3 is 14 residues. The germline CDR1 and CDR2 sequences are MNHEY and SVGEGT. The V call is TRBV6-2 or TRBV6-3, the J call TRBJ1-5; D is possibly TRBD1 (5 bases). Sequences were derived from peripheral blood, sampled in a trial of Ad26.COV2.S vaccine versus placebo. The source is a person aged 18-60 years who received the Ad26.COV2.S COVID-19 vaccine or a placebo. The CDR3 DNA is TGTGCCAGCAGTGCCACAGGAAGCAATCAGCCCCAGCATTTT. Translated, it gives CASSATGSNQPQHF.